These 25 T cell receptor beta chains came from one sample sequenced in a study of regulatory T cells. Study-level results: Hydrophobic residues at CDR3 positions 6 and 7 were enriched in conventional CD4+ T cells of CD3G-deficient patients.

Amplification used 52 TRBV primers and 13 TRBJ primers. Using immunoSEQ multiplex PCR, the repertoire was profiled, and TCRdb retains in-frame clones only, with some absent. The table records tens of thousands of clones, about 89% of them present only once. These receptors have no known antigen. The material sequenced was conventional CD4+ T cells sorted from blood. These receptors all come from a person in their late teens or twenties with CD3G deficiency.

The CDR3 nucleotides read TGTGCCAGCAGTCGCCAGGGGGGGAACACTGAAGCTTTCTTT. It specifies CASSRQGGNTEAFF. The chain uses TRBV6-5 and TRBJ1-1, with 7 bases that match TRBD1. This CDR3 comprises 14 residues. The J segment lost 1 base and the V segment lost 5 bases, leaving 4 bases of the junction unmatched. Germline V gives CDR1 MNHEY, CDR2 SVGAGI.

This chain links TRBV28 with TRBJ2-7; 9 nucleotides match TRBD1. Unmatched junction bases numbered 10, after V lost 7 bases and J lost 3 bases. Germline CDR1 and CDR2: MDHEN and SYDVKM. The CDR3 is 15 residues long. CDR3 sequence reads: CASTKQGAAGYEQYF. The CDR3 nucleotides are TGTGCCAGCACCAAACAGGGGGCGGCGGGCTACGAGCAGTACTTC. Variable domain in full (rest from reference TRBV28 and TRBJ2-7): DVKVTQSSRYLVKRTGEKVFLECVQDMDHENMFWYRQDPGLGLRLIYFSYDVKMKEKGDIPEGYSVSREKKERFSLILESASTNQTSMYLCASTKQGAAGYEQYFGPGTRLTVT.

The chain carries TRBV6-5 and TRBJ1-2; 9 nucleotides match TRBD1. This CDR3 contains 14 residues. Trimming removed 6 bases from V and 7 bases from J; junction bases left unmatched: 9. Germline V gene lookup returns CDR1 MNHEY and CDR2 SVGAGI. The CDR3 DNA follows: TGTGCCAGCAGAACAGGGGGCGGAGGTTTTGGCTACACCTTC. Its protein is CASRTGGGGFGYTF.

The rearrangement links TRBV28 to TRBJ1-5, with TRBD1 matching 8 bases. Trimming cost V 6 bases and J 11 bases; bases outside gene matches: 18. Germline V gene sequence: CDR1 MDHEN, CDR2 SYDVKM. This CDR3 is 16 amino acids long. The CDR3 spells CASSKTQGAEGKSQHF. DNA of the CDR3: TGTGCCAGCAGCAAGACCCAGGGGGCGGAAGGTAAGTCCCAGCATTTT.

The V and J genes are TRBV6-6 and TRBJ2-5; 9 nucleotides agree with TRBD1. The J call is uncertain, as TRBJ2-7 better fits the DNA end. CDR3 size: 14 residues. Germline V gene lookup returns CDR1 MNHNY and CDR2 SVGAGI (reference sequence). The CDR3: CASSGTDRGDEQYF. CDR3 nucleotide sequence: TGTGCCAGCAGTGGGACCGACAGGGGGGACGAGCAGTACTTC.

This clone came up a few times. The chain links TRBV19 to TRBJ2-5, with a possible D match to TRBD1 (5 bases). Germline V gene sequence: CDR1 LNHDA, CDR2 SQIVND (reference sequence). Trimming removed 1 base from V and 5 bases from J, with 17 bases in between. This CDR3 has 16 residues. CDR3 region: CASSIGGATGSETQYF. As DNA, the CDR3 is TGTGCCAGTAGTATAGGGGGCGCAACAGGTTCGGAGACCCAGTACTTC. Complete variable domain (other parts from reference TRBV19 and TRBJ2-5): DGGITQSPKYLFRKEGQNVTLSCEQNLNHDAMYWYRQDPGQGLRLIYYSQIVNDFQKGDIAEGYSVSREKKESFPLTVTSAQKNPTAFYLCASSIGGATGSETQYFGPGTRLLVL.

The V call is TRBV30, the J call TRBJ1-1, with 7 bases that match TRBD1. There are 17 residues in the CDR3. The V and J ends lost 3 bases and 4 bases, in that order; junction bases with no gene match: 17. CDR1 and CDR2 from the germline V gene are GTSNPN and SVGIG (reference sequence). The CDR3 region is CAWSPGGGMLISTEAFF. The CDR3 DNA reads as TGTGCCTGGAGCCCAGGGGGAGGGATGTTAATCAGCACTGAAGCTTTCTTT.

In its sample, this clone was seen a few times. The V call is TRBV6-1, the J call TRBJ2-7, with D perhaps matching TRBD1 (5 bases). This CDR3 region has 13 residues. Germline V CDR1 and CDR2: MNHNS, SASEGT. V was shortened by 5 bases and J by 6 bases, with 14 bases between the two germline ends. CDR3 region: CASSRPGKTEQYF. CDR3 sequence (DNA): TGTGCCAGCAGTAGGCCAGGGAAAACCGAGCAGTACTTC.

The chain has TRBV6-1 and TRBJ1-2; 7 bases are shared with TRBD1. The V gene end was trimmed by 7 bases and the J gene end by 6 bases; junction bases not matched to a gene: 14. CDR3 length equals 15 residues. Per the germline V gene, CDR1 is MNHNS and CDR2 is SASEGT. The CDR3 bases are TGTGCCAGCACTAAAGACAGGGCCCCCGTTAATGGCTACACCTTC. Its translation: CASTKDRAPVNGYTF.

A few counts support this clone. V usage is TRBV30 and J usage is TRBJ1-2, with TRBD1 as a possible D gene (6 bases). The CDR3 has 13 amino acids. From germline, CDR1 is GTSNPN and CDR2 SVGIG (reference sequence). Trimming cost V 0 bases and J 4 bases, with 9 bases left between them. CDR3 sequence (DNA): TGTGCCTGGAGTGTGGACAGACTCTATGGCTACACCTTC. Translating gives CAWSVDRLYGYTF.

The chain is built from TRBV7-9 and TRBJ2-3; the D gene is possibly TRBD2 (6 bases). The CDR3 sequence is 16 residues long. Trimming stripped 4 bases from V and 4 bases from J, with 18 bases between. Germline CDR1 is SEHNR and CDR2 is FQNEAQ (reference sequence). The chain's CDR3 is CASSSYRPGAPDTQYF. The CDR3 coding sequence is TGTGCCAGCAGCTCCTACAGGCCGGGAGCCCCAGATACGCAGTATTTT.

This clone was seen just once. The chain has TRBV5-1 and TRBJ2-1; 9 bases fit TRBD2. Trimming at V came to 2 bases and at J to 5 bases, leaving 2 bases not matched to a gene. Germline V lookup: CDR1 SGHRS, CDR2 YFSETQ. This CDR3 is built from 14 residues. The CDR3 loop reads CASSFGTSNNEQFF. The CDR3 DNA reads TGCGCCAGCAGCTTCGGGACTAGCAACAATGAGCAGTTCTTC. Combining the CDR3 with reference TRBV5-1 and TRBJ2-1 gives the whole variable domain KAGVTQTPRYLIKTRGQQVTLSCSPISGHRSVSWYQQTPGQGLQFLFEYFSETQRNKGNFPGRFSGRQFSNSRSEMNVSTLELGDSALYLCASSFGTSNNEQFFGPGTRLTVL.

CDR3 bases: TGTGCCAGCAGCTTACACTCCCAGGTTGGCTACACCTTC. It yields the protein CASSLHSQVGYTF. The V call is TRBV7-9, the J call TRBJ1-2; no clear D gene. CDR3 length equals 13 residues. Trimming left V 2 bases short and J 7 bases short, with 11 bases between. The germline V gene has CDR1 SEHNR and CDR2 FQNEAQ (reference sequence).

The genes are TRBV6-1 and TRBJ2-6, with 9 bases fitting TRBD1. The trim removed 1 base at V and 0 bases at J, leaving 4 bases unmatched. This CDR3 has 18 residues. Germline loops: CDR1 MNHNS, CDR2 SASEGT. This CDR3 reads CASSEVGTGFSGANVLTF. The CDR3 DNA follows: TGTGCCAGCAGTGAAGTTGGGACAGGGTTCTCTGGGGCCAACGTCCTGACTTTC.

This clone was observed once. The chain employs TRBV15 and TRBJ2-7, with TRBD2 matching over 11 bases. The CDR3 runs 19 residues. Germline trimming cut 0 bases from V and 0 bases from J; bases unmatched to any gene: 10. CDR1 is LNHNV, CDR2 YYDKDF, per germline (reference sequence). CDR3 DNA: TGTGCCACCAGCAGAGAGGGAGGGCATACTAGCGGGAGCTCCTACGAGCAGTACTTC. Translated: CATSREGGHTSGSSYEQYF.

The chain is built from TRBV6-1 and TRBJ2-1; 12 bases are a match to TRBD2. V lost 6 bases to trimming and J lost 7 bases; unmatched junction nucleotides: 7. This CDR3 contains 15 residues. Germline V lookup: CDR1 MNHNS, CDR2 SASEGT. CDR3 in DNA: TGTGCCAGCAGGACTAGCGGGAGTAAGAGGAATGAGCAGTTCTTC. This gives the protein CASRTSGSKRNEQFF.

The rearrangement links TRBV18 to TRBJ2-5; TRBD2 agrees at 8 bases. The better agreement between TRBJ2-7 and the DNA end casts doubt on the J call. The CDR3 is 14 residues long. Germline CDR1 KGHSH, CDR2 LQKENI. CDR3 DNA: TGTGCCAGCTCAGGAGCTAGCGGGCCCTACGAGCAGTACTTC. Its protein is CASSGASGPYEQYF.

Written as DNA, the CDR3 is TGTGCCAGCAGAGGGGGTTACGAGCAGTACTTC. Translating it yields CASRGGYEQYF. The V and J genes are TRBV6-1 and TRBJ2-7; D might be TRBD1 (6 bases). V dropped 6 bases and J dropped 4 bases, with 7 bases sitting between them. Germline-derived CDR1 and CDR2 are MNHNS and SASEGT. This CDR3 spans 11 amino acids.

V is TRBV11-3 and J is TRBJ2-7; TRBD1 agrees at 10 bases. Germline V gene sequence: CDR1 SGHNT, CDR2 YENEEA. CDR3 length: 16 residues. V was pared by 5 bases and J by 1 base, with 8 bases of the junction left unmatched. CDR3 coding DNA: TGTGCCAGCAGCAAGGGGGGGACAGGGGCGTCCTACGAGCAGTACTTC. Its protein is CASSKGGTGASYEQYF.

This chain uses TRBV6-1 with TRBJ2-7, with 9 nucleotides matching TRBD1. CDR3 length: 14 residues. Germline CDR1 and CDR2: MNHNS and SASEGT. Trimming cost V 5 bases and J 2 bases; bases outside gene matches: 4. The CDR3 DNA follows: TGTGCCAGCAGTAACGGACAGGGGCCCTACGAGCAGTACTTC. It is translated as CASSNGQGPYEQYF.

The J gene is TRBJ2-7, the V gene TRBV28; 9 bases are a match to TRBD1. This CDR3 is 13 amino acids long. The V gene's germline CDR1 is MDHEN and CDR2 SYDVKM. J was trimmed by 4 bases and V by 6 bases; bases with no gene match: 4. The CDR3, as DNA: TGTGCCAGCAGCTCGGGACAGGGTTACGAGCAGTACTTC. Encoded protein: CASSSGQGYEQYF.

The chain is built from TRBV27 and TRBJ2-5; TRBD2 might be the D (7 bases). This CDR3 is built from 13 residues. Germline loops: CDR1 MNHEY, CDR2 SMNVEV (reference sequence). Trimming removed 2 bases from V and 8 bases from J, with 12 bases in between. The CDR3 spells CASSLRRGTTQYF. The CDR3 DNA sequence: TGTGCCAGCAGTTTAAGGCGGGGGACAACCCAGTACTTC.

This clone appeared a single time. The genes are TRBV28 and TRBJ2-1; D might be TRBD1 or TRBD2, each matching 6 bases. The germline CDR1 and CDR2 sequences are MDHEN and SYDVKM. This CDR3 has 15 amino acids. Trimming left V 1 base short and J 16 bases short, with 23 bases between. This CDR3 is CASSLLVRGAAVQFF. The CDR3 DNA is TGTGCCAGCAGTTTATTGGTAAGGGGGGCAGCGGTACAATTCTTC.

The rearrangement uses TRBV18 and TRBJ2-1; D is tentatively TRBD1 or TRBD2 (5 bases each). Germline V CDR1 and CDR2: KGHSH, LQKENI. Trimming removed 4 bases from V and 0 bases from J, with 16 bases in between. The CDR3 spans 17 residues. The CDR3 loop reads CASSRAGAASSYNEQFF. CDR3 DNA: TGTGCCAGCTCACGAGCCGGGGCAGCTAGCTCCTACAATGAGCAGTTCTTC.

This chain connects TRBV5-3 to TRBJ1-1; possibly TRBD1 for D (5 bases). TRBV5-3 is classed as an ORF, of uncertain function. The CDR3 contains 13 residues. Trimming took off 10 bases at V and 1 base at J, with 14 bases between the two ends. The CDR3 protein is CALIGEGNTEAFF. The DNA for the CDR3 is TGTGCCCTAATAGGGGAGGGGAACACTGAAGCTTTCTTT.